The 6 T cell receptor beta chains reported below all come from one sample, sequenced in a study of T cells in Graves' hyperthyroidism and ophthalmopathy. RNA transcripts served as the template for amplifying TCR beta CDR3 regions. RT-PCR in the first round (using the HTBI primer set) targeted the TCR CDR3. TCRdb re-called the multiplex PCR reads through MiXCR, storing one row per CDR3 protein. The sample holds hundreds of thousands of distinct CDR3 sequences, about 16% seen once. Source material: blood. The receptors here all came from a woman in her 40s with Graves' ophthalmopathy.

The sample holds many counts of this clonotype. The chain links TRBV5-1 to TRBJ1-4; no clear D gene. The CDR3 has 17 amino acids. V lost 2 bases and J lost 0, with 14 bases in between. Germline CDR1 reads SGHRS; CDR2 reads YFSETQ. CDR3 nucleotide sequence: TGCGCCAGCAGCTTTCAGTCCCCCTGGGCAACTAATGAAAAACTGTTTTTT. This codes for CASSFQSPWATNEKLFF.

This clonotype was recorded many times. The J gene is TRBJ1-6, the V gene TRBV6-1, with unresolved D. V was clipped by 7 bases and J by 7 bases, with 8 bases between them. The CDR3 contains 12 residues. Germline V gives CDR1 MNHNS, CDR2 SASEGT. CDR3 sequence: CASKEGNSPLHF. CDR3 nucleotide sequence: TGTGCCAGCAAGGAGGGAAATTCACCCCTCCACTTT.

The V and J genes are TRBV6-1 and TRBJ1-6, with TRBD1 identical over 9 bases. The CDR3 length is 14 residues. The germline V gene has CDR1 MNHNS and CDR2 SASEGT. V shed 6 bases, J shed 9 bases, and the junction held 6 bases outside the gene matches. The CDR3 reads CASSEQGATSPLHF. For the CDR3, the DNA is TGTGCCAGCAGCGAACAGGGGGCAACTTCACCCCTCCACTTT.

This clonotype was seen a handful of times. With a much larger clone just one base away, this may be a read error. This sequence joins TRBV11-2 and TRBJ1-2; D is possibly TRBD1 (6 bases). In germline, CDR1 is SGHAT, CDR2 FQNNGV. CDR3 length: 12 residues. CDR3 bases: TGTGCCAGCAGCGACAGGACCTATGGCTACGCCTTC. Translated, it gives CASSDRTYGYAF.

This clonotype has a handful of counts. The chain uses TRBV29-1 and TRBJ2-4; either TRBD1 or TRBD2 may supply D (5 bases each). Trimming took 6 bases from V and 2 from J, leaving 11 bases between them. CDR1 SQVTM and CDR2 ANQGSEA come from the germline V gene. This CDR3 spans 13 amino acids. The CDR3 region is CSVPGTSKNIQYF. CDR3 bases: TGCAGCGTCCCCGGGACGTCCAAAAACATTCAGTACTTC.

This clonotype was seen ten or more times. CDR3 in amino acids: CASSQGRGGFGEQYF. CDR3 nucleotides: TGTGCCAGCAGTCAAGGACGGGGGGGATTTGGCGAGCAGTACTTC. This chain links TRBV28 with TRBJ2-7; the match to TRBD2 covers 8 bases. Germline values: CDR1 MDHEN, CDR2 SYDVKM. The trim removed 5 bases at V and 6 bases at J, leaving 12 bases unmatched. CDR3 length equals 15 residues.